The T cell receptor beta chain described here comes from a study of blood T cells in healthy people across ages. Combining a sample-barcoded 5' primer with a J-beta primer mix, a second PCR ran for 7 to 11 cycles. MiXCR, applied by TCRdb to the 5' RACE reads, yields one record per CDR3 protein. This table has hundreds of thousands of distinct CDR3 sequences, 35% to 40% appearing once. This clonotype was detected only once. The CDR3 sequence is 12 residues long. V was cut by 7 bases and J by 3 bases, with 6 bases left in between. This TCR was sampled from a man younger than 30 in good health. Sequencing was performed on blood. J is TRBJ2-2 and V is TRBV12-3 or TRBV12-4; D unclear. The CDR3 loop is CASNLDTGELFF. In DNA form, the CDR3 reads TGTGCCAGCAATTTGGACACCGGGGAGCTGTTTTTT.